This entry lists 26 T cell receptor beta chains sequenced from one sample in a study of read filtering for tumor transcriptome and immune sequencing. Molecular barcoded adaptors covering alpha/delta and beta/gamma chains were used on about 390 ng RNA. A single record per CDR3 protein comes from TCRdb applying MiXCR to the reads. This table has over 45,000 distinct CDR3 sequences, about an eighth appearing once. The source material was a population of CD138-negative cells sorted from bone marrow. The source of these receptors is a donor at least 40 years old with multiple myeloma.

This clonotype was seen at least ten times. The chain has TRBV7-8 and TRBJ2-5; D gene unclear. The CDR3 has 15 residues. Germline V CDR1 and CDR2: SGHVS, FQNEAQ. V shed 7 bases and J shed 5 bases, with 20 bases lying between them. The CDR3 protein is CASTLASALAETQYF. The DNA for the CDR3 is TGTGCCAGCACTCTTGCCAGCGCCCTGGCGGAGACCCAGTACTTC.

This clonotype was seen many times. The rearrangement joins TRBV19 to TRBJ2-3, with unresolved D. This CDR3 has 15 residues. The germline V gene encodes CDR1 LNHDA and CDR2 SQIVND (reference sequence). V shed 7 bases and J shed 2 bases, with 16 bases lying between them. CDR3 region: CASMSRRGNTDTQYF. The CDR3 region has the DNA TGTGCCAGTATGTCGCGGCGCGGAAACACAGATACGCAGTATTTT.

At least ten counts were recorded for this clonotype. The chain recombines TRBV29-1 with TRBJ2-5; TRBD1 matches at 7 bases. CDR1 and CDR2 from the germline V gene are SQVTM and ANQGSEA. With 0 bases clipped from V and 5 bases from J, the junction kept 3 bases outside the gene matches. The CDR3 is 13 amino acids. This CDR3 reads CSVEERGRETQYF. The CDR3 DNA reads as TGCAGCGTTGAAGAAAGGGGGCGGGAGACCCAGTACTTC. The full variable domain, in which reference TRBV29-1 and TRBJ2-5 provide the parts outside the CDR3, is SAVISQKPSRDICQRGTSLTIQCQVDSQVTMMFWYRQQPGQSLTLIATANQGSEATYESGFVIDKFPISRPNLTFSTLTVSNMSPEDSSIYLCSVEERGRETQYFGPGTRLLVL.

This clonotype was seen ten or more times. The rearrangement joins TRBV29-1 to TRBJ2-5; 7 bases match TRBD2. Germline V lookup: CDR1 SQVTM, CDR2 ANQGSEA. The CDR3 length is 14 residues. V trimming: 7 bases; J trimming: 5 bases; junction bases outside the gene matches: 13. CDR3: CSGSSGIMGETQYF. In DNA form, the CDR3 reads TGCAGCGGATCTAGCGGAATAATGGGGGAGACCCAGTACTTC.

As concerns this clonotype: The missing conserved phenylalanine or tryptophan at the end of this CDR3 makes a read error likely. No DNA is shown, since the ends of the CDR3 on it are uncertain; the CDR3 is the one TCRdb lists. The chain employs TRBV20-1 and TRBJ2-1; the tabulated D call, TRBD1, remains unverified against the DNA. The germline gives CDR1 DFQATT, CDR2 SNEGSKA (reference sequence). The CDR3 region is 15 residues in length, termini included. Here the CDR3 reads CSATIPGYPHNEQVC.

This clonotype has a count of ten or more. This chain connects TRBV3-1 to TRBJ2-7; TRBD2 matches 9 bases. V shed 4 bases, J shed 4 bases, and the junction held 5 bases outside the gene matches. The germline V gene has CDR1 LGHDT and CDR2 YNNKEL (reference sequence). The CDR3 has 14 residues. The DNA of the CDR3 is TGTGCCAGCAGCCTTAGCGGGAGAGGGTACGAGCAGTACTTC. Its protein product is CASSLSGRGYEQYF.

This rearrangement joins TRBV7-8 to TRBJ2-2; D is possibly TRBD1 (6 bases). The length of the CDR3 is 15 residues. Deletions cut 8 bases from V and 5 bases from J, with 18 bases between. From germline, CDR1 is SGHVS and CDR2 FQNEAQ. The CDR3: CASLLWGQITGELFF. In nucleotides, the CDR3 is TGTGCCAGCCTGTTGTGGGGGCAGATAACCGGGGAGCTGTTTTTT.

This clonotype was counted at least ten times. The chain couples TRBV10-3 to TRBJ2-1, with TRBD1 matching 10 bases. The CDR3 is 13 residues long. After removal of 6 bases from V and 7 bases from J, the junction contained 3 bases not matched to a gene. The germline CDR1 and CDR2 sequences are ENHRY and SYGVKD. CDR3 residues: CAIRGQGSNEQFF. CDR3 coding DNA: TGTGCCATCAGGGGACAGGGGAGTAATGAGCAGTTCTTC.

This clonotype occurred many times. This rearrangement joins TRBV12-3 or TRBV12-4 to TRBJ2-3; 8 nucleotides align to TRBD2. Losses at the gene ends were 6 bases for V and 2 bases for J; bases not matched to a gene: 4. CDR3 length: 14 amino acids. CDR3 nucleotide sequence: TGTGCCAGCAGCTTCGGGAGGGCCACAGATACGCAGTATTTT. Protein sequence: CASSFGRATDTQYF.

This clonotype was found many times. This chain connects TRBV5-4 to TRBJ2-1; D tentatively reads TRBD1 or TRBD2 (6 bases each). Germline-derived CDR1 and CDR2 are SGHNT and YYREEE (reference sequence). Trimming shortened V by 4 bases and J by 6 bases, and 17 bases separated the two germline ends. The CDR3 length is 15 residues. CDR3 sequence (DNA): TGTGCCAGCAGCCTCGCGGGGACACTCCCCAATGAGCAGTTCTTC. This sequence encodes CASSLAGTLPNEQFF.

This clonotype was seen a handful of times. It may be a read error: a sequence one base away is much more abundant. As the CDR3 is not closed by the conserved phenylalanine or tryptophan, this likely results from a read error. The chain joins TRBV10-3 to TRBJ2-1; TRBD2 matches 12 bases. CDR3 size: 12 residues. Germline trimming cut 4 bases from V and 13 bases from J; bases unmatched to any gene: 2. Germline CDR1 is ENHRY and CDR2 is SYGVKD. The CDR3 sequence is CAISGLAGDQFL. The CDR3, as DNA: TGTGCCATCAGTGGACTAGCGGGAGACCAGTTCCTC.

In regard to this clonotype: Because the CDR3 is missing its conserved closing phenylalanine or tryptophan, this is likely a read error. The V gene is TRBV25-1, the J gene TRBJ2-3; 12 nucleotides agree with TRBD2. Germline CDR1 is MGHDK and CDR2 is SYGVNS. The length of the CDR3 is 20 residues. The junction had 17 bases not matched to a gene; V was cut back by 4 bases and J by 3 bases. CDR3 in amino acids: CASSVLRATSGRFSTDTQYL. CDR3 in DNA: TGTGCCAGCAGTGTCCTGAGAGCGACTAGCGGGAGATTTAGTACAGATACGCAGTATCTT.

The sample holds many counts of this clonotype. The rearrangement links TRBV5-6 to TRBJ2-5; TRBD2 matches at 14 bases. CDR1 SGHDT and CDR2 YYEEEE come from the germline V gene. J lost 5 bases, V lost 3 bases, and 6 bases had no gene match. This CDR3 is built from 16 residues. The CDR3 DNA is TGTGCCAGCAGCTCAGGGACTAGCGGGAGCCGGGAGACCCAGTACTTC. Its protein is CASSSGTSGSRETQYF.

A few counts support this clonotype. A much larger clone differs from this one at a single base, so this may be a read error. The chain employs TRBV28 and TRBJ2-1; possible D gene TRBD2, 6 bases. This CDR3 region has 15 residues. Trimming took 6 bases from V and 6 from J, leaving 18 bases between them. Germline assignment: CDR1 MDHEN and CDR2 SYDVKM. The CDR3 protein is CASRLRGLGGNEQFF. The CDR3 nucleotides read TGTGCCAGCAGGCTCCGGGGTCTGGGAGGCAATGAGCAGTTCTTC.

Comment on this clonotype: A much larger clone is a single base away; this may be a read error. The chain links TRBV29-1 to TRBJ2-6, with D tentatively TRBD1 (5 bases). The CDR3 spans 13 residues. The V gene's germline CDR1 is SQVTM and CDR2 ANQGSEA. The CDR3 protein is CSVDYSGAHVLTF. The CDR3 DNA sequence: TGCAGCGTTGACTACTCTGGGGCCCACGTCCTGACTTTC.

By sample share, this clonotype is medium-sized (0.01 to 0.1%). The chain employs TRBV20-1 and TRBJ2-1; 7 nucleotides line up with TRBD1. Germline loops: CDR1 DFQATT, CDR2 SNEGSKA (reference sequence). CDR3 size: 16 residues. V was pared by 5 bases and J by 6 bases, with 16 bases of the junction left unmatched. For the CDR3, the DNA is TGCAGTGCTTTTAATTCTAAGACAGGGTCGGGCAATGAGCAGTTCTTC. Encoded protein: CSAFNSKTGSGNEQFF.

This clonotype was seen at least ten times. The chain carries TRBV27 and TRBJ2-1; D might be TRBD2 (6 bases). The CDR3 contains 14 residues. Germline CDR1 and CDR2: MNHEY and SMNVEV (reference sequence). V lost 6 bases and J lost 4, with 13 bases in between. The DNA of the CDR3 is TGTGCCAGCAGCTACCGGGACTCATACAATGAGCAGTTCTTC. This gives the protein CASSYRDSYNEQFF.

V gene TRBV6-2 or TRBV6-3 combines with J gene TRBJ2-1; the match to TRBD2 covers 8 bases. CDR1 is MNHEY and CDR2 is SVGEGT in the germline V gene. The CDR3 contains 15 residues. J gave up 0 bases and V 5 bases, and 3 bases lay outside the gene matches. The DNA for the CDR3 is TGTGCCAGCAGTAGCGGGGGAACCTCCTACAATGAGCAGTTCTTC. This sequence encodes CASSSGGTSYNEQFF.

This clonotype appeared many times. CDR3 DNA sequence: TGTGCCAGCAGCCGGCACTTGAACACTGAAGCTTTCTTT. This gives the protein CASSRHLNTEAFF. The V call is TRBV14, the J call TRBJ1-1; no firm D call. Looked up from germline, CDR1 is SGHDN and CDR2 is FVKESK. V was clipped by 4 bases and J by 0 bases, with 6 bases between them. This CDR3 has 13 residues.

This clonotype was recorded at least ten times. This chain links TRBV5-4 with TRBJ2-1; TRBD1 aligns across 7 bases. CDR3 size: 14 residues. The germline gives CDR1 SGHNT, CDR2 YYREEE (reference sequence). V trimming: 4 bases; J trimming: 8 bases; junction bases outside the gene matches: 9. DNA for the CDR3: TGTGCCAGCAGCCCCCCGACAGGGAAGGATGAGCAGTTCTTC. This translates into CASSPPTGKDEQFF.

This clonotype was counted at least ten times. V and J are TRBV4-1 and TRBJ2-6; D not certain. Trimming stripped 1 base from V and 2 bases from J, with 9 bases between. CDR1 and CDR2 from the germline V gene are MGHRA and YSYEKL. The length of the CDR3 is 16 residues. The CDR3 protein is CASSQVRATGANVLTF. DNA of the CDR3: TGCGCCAGCAGCCAAGTCCGGGCAACTGGGGCCAACGTCCTGACTTTC.

This clonotype was recorded many times. The rearrangement joins TRBV20-1 to TRBJ2-1; the match to TRBD1 covers 10 bases. This CDR3 is built from 16 residues. Germline CDR1 and CDR2: DFQATT and SNEGSKA (reference sequence). V shed 6 bases, J shed 0 bases, and the junction held 8 bases outside the gene matches. DNA of the CDR3: TGCAGTGCCGAGGGACAGGGGCTATTCTCCTACAATGAGCAGTTCTTC. It encodes CSAEGQGLFSYNEQFF.

This clonotype was seen many times. The V gene is TRBV9, the J gene TRBJ2-3; the D call may be TRBD1 or TRBD2 (5 bases each). The germline gives CDR1 SGDLS, CDR2 YYNGEE. V lost 3 bases, J lost 3 bases, and 8 bases lay in between. This CDR3 contains 13 residues. The CDR3 DNA follows: TGTGCCAGCAGCGGGTGGGGGACAGATACGCAGTATTTT. Its translation: CASSGWGTDTQYF.

Concerning this clonotype itself: Given a much more abundant clone one base away, this may be a read error. This chain joins TRBV28 and TRBJ1-1; perhaps TRBD1 as D (6 bases). This CDR3 region has 14 residues. The germline gives CDR1 MDHEN, CDR2 SYDVKM. CDR3 nucleotides: TGTGCCAGCACCAGGCTCCGGGACACCACTGAAGCTTCCTTT. It translates to CASTRLRDTTEASF.

In regard to this clonotype: A much more abundant neighbour one base away suggests this may be a read error. The chain carries TRBV7-9 and TRBJ2-5; 7 nucleotides agree with TRBD2. This CDR3 contains 14 residues. Per germline, CDR1 SEHNR and CDR2 FQNEAQ (reference sequence). V shed 2 bases and J 9 bases; nucleotides not matched to a gene: 9. CDR3 bases: TGTGCCAGCAGCTTACACGGCGGGAGCGAGGCCCAGTACTTC. Translation: CASSLHGGSEAQYF.

This clonotype was observed many times. This chain links TRBV14 with TRBJ1-1; D not resolved. Germline V gives CDR1 SGHDN, CDR2 FVKESK. The CDR3 spans 13 residues. V lost 5 bases to trimming and J lost 5 bases, with 12 bases between them. CDR3 nucleotide sequence: TGTGCCAGCAGCTTGTACCTGGGGACTGAAGCTTTCTTT. It translates to CASSLYLGTEAFF.